This is a list of T cell receptor beta chains from one sample in a study of T cell responses to AZD1222 COVID-19 vaccine. The data were produced by immunoSEQ multiplex PCR, yet TCRdb's version contains in-frame clones alone and is incomplete. Of 150,000 to 200,000 clones in the sample, 87% were seen once. The sequences come from peripheral blood, collected on day 0 of AZD1222 vaccination. The receptors stem from an adult in good health. CDR3s include the opening cysteine and the closing phenylalanine or tryptophan. The D gene is left open where the match is weak.

V gene	J gene	D gene	CDR3 protein
TRBV5-5	TRBJ1-4	NA	CASSLVKGPNEKLFF
TRBV6-5	TRBJ2-7	NA	CASSLLGEQYF
TRBV5-1	TRBJ2-7	TRBD1	CASRLGQAYYEQYF
TRBV21-1	TRBJ2-1	NA	CASSKSGGRYNEQFF
TRBV28	TRBJ2-7	TRBD2	CASSSPGLADSYEQYF
TRBV27	TRBJ1-2	TRBD1	CASSFHTGVNGYTF
TRBV7-8	TRBJ1-1	NA	CASSLAYVGARRTEAFF
TRBV7-6	TRBJ1-3	NA	CASSLEPGVSGNTIYF
TRBV6-4	TRBJ2-1	TRBD2	CASSAGLAGVSGLRQQFF
TRBV28	TRBJ1-2	NA	CASSSGPSTDGYTF
TRBV11-2	TRBJ1-2	NA	CASSLDLGKGYGYTF
TRBV19	TRBJ2-7	TRBD2	CASSTLASSSYEQYF
TRBV3-1/TRBV3-2	TRBJ1-5	NA	CASSQDRKQPQHF
TRBV6-5	TRBJ1-1	NA	CASRRRAGTEAFF
TRBV2	TRBJ2-3	TRBD1	CASSEGTGKINTQYF
TRBV14	TRBJ2-7	NA	CASSRLEGRKPYEQYF
TRBV7-2	TRBJ1-5	NA	CASSLAGGSQPQHF
TRBV5-6	TRBJ2-3	TRBD2	CASSYGLAGDVDTQYF
TRBV9	TRBJ2-1	TRBD2	CASSSEGLAGPYNEQFF
TRBV18	TRBJ1-2	TRBD1	CASSFGQGAVYGYTF
TRBV3-1/TRBV3-2	TRBJ2-5	NA	CASTGGQGGQETQYF
TRBV7-9	TRBJ1-1	NA	CASSPNTENTEAFF
TRBV5-1	TRBJ2-3	NA	CASSRTGTSDTQYF
TRBV19	TRBJ1-2	NA	CASSPQGNYGYTF
TRBV5-4	TRBJ2-7	TRBD2	CASSSGLAGYEQYF
TRBV2	TRBJ1-3	NA	CAPRRDRDTIYF
TRBV18	TRBJ2-5	NA	CASSPMARGTQGTQYF
TRBV28	TRBJ1-2	TRBD1	CASTLDRVIGYTF
TRBV5-1	TRBJ2-2	NA	CASSLYGPGELFF
TRBV6-5	TRBJ1-1	NA	CASKMDTEAFF